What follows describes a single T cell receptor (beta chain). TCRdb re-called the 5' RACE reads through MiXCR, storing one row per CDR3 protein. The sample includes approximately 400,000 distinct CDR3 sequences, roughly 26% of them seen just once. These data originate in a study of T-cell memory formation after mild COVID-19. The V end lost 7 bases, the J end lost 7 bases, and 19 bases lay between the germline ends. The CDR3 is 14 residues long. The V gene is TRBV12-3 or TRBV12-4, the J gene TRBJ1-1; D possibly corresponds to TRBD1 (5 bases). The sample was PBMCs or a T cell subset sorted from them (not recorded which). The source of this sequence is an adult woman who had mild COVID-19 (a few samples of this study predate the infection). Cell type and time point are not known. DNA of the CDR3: TGTGCCAGCACTCGCGACAGACAGACGCTTGAAGCTTTCTTT. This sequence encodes CASTRDRQTLEAFF.